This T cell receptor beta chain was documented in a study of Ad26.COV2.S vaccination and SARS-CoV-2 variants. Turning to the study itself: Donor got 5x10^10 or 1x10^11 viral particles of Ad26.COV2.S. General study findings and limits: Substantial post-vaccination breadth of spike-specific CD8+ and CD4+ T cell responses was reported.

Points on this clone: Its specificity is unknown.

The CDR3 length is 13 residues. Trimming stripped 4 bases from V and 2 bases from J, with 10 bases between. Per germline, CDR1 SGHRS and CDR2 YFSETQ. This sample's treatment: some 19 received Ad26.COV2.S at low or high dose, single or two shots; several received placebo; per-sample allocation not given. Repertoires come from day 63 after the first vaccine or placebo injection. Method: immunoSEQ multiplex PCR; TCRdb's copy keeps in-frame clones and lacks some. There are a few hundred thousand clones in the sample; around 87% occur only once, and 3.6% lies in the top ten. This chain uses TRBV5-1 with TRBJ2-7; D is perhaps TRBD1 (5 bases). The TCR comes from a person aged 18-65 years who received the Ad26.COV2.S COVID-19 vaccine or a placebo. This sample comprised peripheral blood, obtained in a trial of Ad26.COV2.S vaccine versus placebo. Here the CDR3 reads CASSADTTYEQYF. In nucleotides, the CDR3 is TGCGCCAGCAGCGCGGACACTACCTACGAGCAGTACTTC.